This is a list of T cell receptor beta chains from one sample in a study of T cells in Graves' hyperthyroidism and ophthalmopathy. TCRdb reprocessed the multiplex PCR reads with MiXCR, giving one entry per CDR3 protein. The data contain about 350,000 distinct CDR3 sequences, approximately 15% of them singletons. The sequencing input was blood. The receptors here all came from a woman aged 25-40 years with Graves' hyperthyroidism. Both conserved end residues are part of each CDR3. A D gene is named only where the DNA matches it firmly. Size is omitted from some rows. Given values are once, few, many or a class for expanded clones.

>-|TRBV11-2|-|TRBJ1-3
TGCGCCAGCAGCCAAGAGTACCGAAACTCTGGAAACACCATATATTTT
CASSQEYRNSGNTIYF
>-|TRBV9|-|TRBJ2-1
TGTGCCAGCAGCGTAGACTCGGAAGTAGGTCACAATGAGCAGTTCTTC
CASSVDSEVGHNEQFF
>many|TRBV6-2/TRBV6-3|TRBD2|TRBJ2-1
TGTGCCAGCAGTTACTCAAGGGGACTAGCGCCGAGCTCCTACAATGAGCAGTTCTTC
CASSYSRGLAPSSYNEQFF
>few|TRBV19|TRBD1|TRBJ1-1
TGTGCCAGTAGTATAACAGGGGAGAACACTGAAGCTTTCTTT
CASSITGENTEAFF
>many|TRBV30|-|TRBJ1-5
TGTGCCTGGAGTACCGGGGACCTAGGGCCCCAGCATTTT
CAWSTGDLGPQHF
>many|TRBV28|-|TRBJ2-6
TGTGCCAGCAGTCCCCCGAGGACACTGACCTCTGGGGCCAACGTCCTGACTTTC
CASSPPRTLTSGANVLTF
>-|TRBV5-6|-|TRBJ2-2
TGTGCCAGCAGCTTCGGCAGTCTAGCGAACACCGGGGAGCTGTTTTTT
CASSFGSLANTGELFF
>few|TRBV12-3/TRBV12-4|-|TRBJ1-1
TGTGCCAGCAGGCCCGGGGAGGCTGAAGCTTTCTTT
CASRPGEAEAFF
>-|TRBV20-1|TRBD2|TRBJ2-5
TGCAGTGCTAGAGTCCCCGGGGCAGGGAGGGGGACCCAGTACTTC
CSARVPGAGRGTQYF
>many|TRBV7-3|TRBD2|TRBJ2-6
TGTGCCAGCAGCTCGGGACTAGCGGGAAGTTCTGGGGCCAACGTCCTGACTTTC
CASSSGLAGSSGANVLTF
>many|TRBV2|TRBD2|TRBJ2-1
TGTGCCAGCAGTGATAGCGGGTCCTACAATGAGCAGTTCTTC
CASSDSGSYNEQFF
>few|TRBV27|-|TRBJ2-2
TGTGCCAGCAGTTTATCTTACACCGGGGAGCTGTTTTTT
CASSLSYTGELFF
>few|TRBV4-1|TRBD1|TRBJ2-7
TGCGCCAGCAGCCACGGGACAGGAGGTACGATAGAGCAGTACTTC
CASSHGTGGTIEQYF
>-|TRBV20-1|TRBD2|TRBJ2-2
TGCAGTGCGGGAACGGGGGGACTAACCGGGGAGCTGTTTTTT
CSAGTGGLTGELFF
>many|TRBV5-1|-|TRBJ2-7
TGCGCCAGCAGCTTGGCCCCCGGTGAGGGGAAATACGAGCAGTACTTC
CASSLAPGEGKYEQYF
>many|TRBV25-1|-|TRBJ2-2
TGTGCCAGCAGTGATAGGGGGGGCACCGGGGAGCTGTTTTTT
CASSDRGGTGELFF
>many|TRBV2|TRBD1|TRBJ1-1
TGTGCCAGCAGCATCGGACAGGTGAACACTGAAGCTTTCTTT
CASSIGQVNTEAFF
>many|TRBV27|-|TRBJ1-2
TGTGCCAGCAGTTTAACAGACCGTGGGGGCTACACCTTC
CASSLTDRGGYTF
>-|TRBV30|TRBD2|TRBJ2-5
TGTGCCTGGAAACCTAGCGGGAGTGGAGAGACCCAGAACTTC
CAWKPSGSGETQNF
>many|TRBV20-1|TRBD2|TRBJ2-7
TGCAGTGCTAGATGTCTAGCGGGCCCACCCTACGAGCAGTACTTC
CSARCLAGPPYEQYF
>many|TRBV12-3/TRBV12-4|-|TRBJ2-3
TGTGCCAGCAGTTTCATAGGGGGAGCAGATACGCAGTATTTT
CASSFIGGADTQYF
>few|TRBV6-5|-|TRBJ2-3
TGTGCCAGCAGTTCGCCGGCTCCGGAGTACACAGATACGCAGTATTTT
CASSSPAPEYTDTQYF
>-|TRBV20-1|TRBD1|TRBJ2-4
TGCAGTGCCCTCGGACAGGGCCCCTTTCTAGCCAAAAACATTCAGTACTTC
CSALGQGPFLAKNIQYF
>-|TRBV20-1|-|TRBJ2-7
TGCAGTGCTAGGAACCGAATGACCTACGAGCAGTACTTC
CSARNRMTYEQYF
>many|TRBV20-1|TRBD2|TRBJ2-7
TGCAGTGGCACAGTCACGACTAGCGGGACTTCCTACGAGCAGTACTTC
CSGTVTTSGTSYEQYF
>many|TRBV28|-|TRBJ1-1
TGTGCCAGCAGTTTTATGGGGGGCGAAGCTTTCTTT
CASSFMGGEAFF
>many|TRBV11-2|TRBD1|TRBJ2-5
TGTGCCAGCAGTCGACAGGGATCGTTGGAGACCCAGTACTTC
CASSRQGSLETQYF
>many|TRBV19|-|TRBJ1-5
TGTGCCAGTAGTAAACAGGACAGAATAACCGCATATAGCAATCAGCCCCAGCATTTT
CASSKQDRITAYSNQPQHF
>few|TRBV6-2/TRBV6-3|TRBD1|TRBJ2-2
TGTGCCAGCAGGGACCCCCCAGGGGGTCGAGGCACCGGGGAGCTGTTTTTT
CASRDPPGGRGTGELFF
>few|TRBV29-1|-|TRBJ2-6
TGCAGCGTCCGGGACACGAACACTGGGGCCAACGTCCTGACTTTC
CSVRDTNTGANVLTF
>many|TRBV27|-|TRBJ1-5
TGTGCCAGCAGTTTAAATCTGGGCGGCAATCAGCCCCAGCATTTT
CASSLNLGGNQPQHF
>-|TRBV19|TRBD1|TRBJ2-1
TGTGCCAGTGTGGGGGGACAGGGGCCGTTCTTC
CASVGGQGPFF
>many|TRBV20-1|TRBD2|TRBJ2-1
TGCAGTGCTAGAGCCGCGGGAGCTTACAATGAGCAGTTCTTC
CSARAAGAYNEQFF
>many|TRBV7-9|TRBD1|TRBJ1-4
TGTGCCAGCAGTACGACAGGGGGGCCTACGGAAAAACTGTTTTTT
CASSTTGGPTEKLFF
>-|TRBV20-1|-|TRBJ2-7
TGCAGTGCTAGAAAACTTACTAGGAGCTCCTACGAGCAGTACTTC
CSARKLTRSSYEQYF
>many|TRBV20-1|-|TRBJ2-1
TGCAGTGGCCGGGAGTCCATGAATGAGCAGTTCTTC
CSGRESMNEQFF
>many|TRBV20-1|-|TRBJ2-7
TGCAGTGCTAGCCGTCTAGCATACGAGCAGTACTTC
CSASRLAYEQYF
>many|TRBV20-1|TRBD2|TRBJ2-1
TGCAGTGCTCAGCGGGAGTGGTACAATGAGCAGTTCTTC
CSAQREWYNEQFF
>-|TRBV7-9|TRBD1|TRBJ2-7
TGTGCCAGCAGCTTATTTGACAGGGGGTACGAGCAGTACTTC
CASSLFDRGYEQYF
>-|TRBV4-1|-|TRBJ2-2
TGCGCCAGCAGCTCAAACCAGATTCCCGGGGAGCTGTTTTTT
CASSSNQIPGELFF
>few|TRBV29-1|TRBD1|TRBJ1-2
TGCAGCGTTGATGGGACAGGCAACTATGGCTACACCTTC
CSVDGTGNYGYTF
>many|TRBV20-1|-|TRBJ2-5
TGCAGTGCTAGCCCCGGGATAGGGGAGACCCAGTACTTC
CSASPGIGETQYF
>many|TRBV12-3/TRBV12-4|-|TRBJ1-3
TGTGCCAGCAGTTTTTACATGGGAGACACCATATATTTT
CASSFYMGDTIYF
>many|TRBV28|-|TRBJ1-6
TGTGCCAGCAGTTTTCCCCCGGGAGGGAATTCACCCCTCCACTTT
CASSFPPGGNSPLHF
>many|TRBV19|-|TRBJ2-3
TGTGCCAGTACTAGGGGGGAATCCACAGATACGCAGTATTTT
CASTRGESTDTQYF
>few|TRBV7-9|-|TRBJ2-1
TGTGCCAGCAGCTTATCCAGAAATATATGGTTCTTC
CASSLSRNIWFF
>many|TRBV28|-|TRBJ1-6
TGTGCCGCGGGGAGCGAAACAGGGTTTAGGTCACCCCTCCACTTT
CAAGSETGFRSPLHF
>many|TRBV20-1|-|TRBJ2-7
TGCAGTGCTAGATCACCTAGCGGGCCTAGCGGGACAGGCTACGAGCAGTACTTC
CSARSPSGPSGTGYEQYF
>-|TRBV6-1|-|TRBJ1-5
TGTGCCAGCGAATACAGGACCAGCAATCAGCCCCAGCATTTT
CASEYRTSNQPQHF
>-|TRBV20-1|-|TRBJ1-5
TGCAGTGCTAGTGACTGGCAGGGTGACGATCAGCCCCAGCATTTT
CSASDWQGDDQPQHF